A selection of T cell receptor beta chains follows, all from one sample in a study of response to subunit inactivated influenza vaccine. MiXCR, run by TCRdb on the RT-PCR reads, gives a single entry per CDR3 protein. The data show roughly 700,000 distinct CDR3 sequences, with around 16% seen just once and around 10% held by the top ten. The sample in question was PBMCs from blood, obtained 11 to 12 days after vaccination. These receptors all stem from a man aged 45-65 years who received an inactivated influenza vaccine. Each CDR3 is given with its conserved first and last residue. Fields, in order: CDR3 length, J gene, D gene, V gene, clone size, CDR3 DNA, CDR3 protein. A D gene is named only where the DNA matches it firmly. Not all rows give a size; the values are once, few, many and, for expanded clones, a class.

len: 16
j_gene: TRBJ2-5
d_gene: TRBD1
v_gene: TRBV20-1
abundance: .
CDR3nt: TGCAGTGCTAGACTCGACAGGGGCTATAGCCAAGAGACCCAGTACTTC
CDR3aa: CSARLDRGYSQETQYF

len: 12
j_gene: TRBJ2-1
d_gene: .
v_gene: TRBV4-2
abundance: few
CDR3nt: TGTGCCAGCAGCCAAGACCATAATGAGCAGTTCTTC
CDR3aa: CASSQDHNEQFF

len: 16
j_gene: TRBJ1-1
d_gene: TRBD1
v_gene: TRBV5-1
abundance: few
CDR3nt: TGCGCCAGCAGCCAGGACAGGGCGATGGGCGGCACTGAAGCTTTCTTT
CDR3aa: CASSQDRAMGGTEAFF

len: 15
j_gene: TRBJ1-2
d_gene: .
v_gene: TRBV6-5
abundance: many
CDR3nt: TGTGCCAGCAGTTACTCAGGCGACGGGGACTATGGCTACACCTTC
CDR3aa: CASSYSGDGDYGYTF

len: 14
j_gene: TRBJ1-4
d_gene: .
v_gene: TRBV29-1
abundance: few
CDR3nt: TGCAGCGTTGAAATGGGACATCTTAATGAAAAACTGTTTTTT
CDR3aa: CSVEMGHLNEKLFF

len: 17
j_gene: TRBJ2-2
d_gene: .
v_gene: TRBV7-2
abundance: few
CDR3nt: TGTGCCAGCAGCAACACCCCGGGGGTGCTCTCTACCGGGGAGCTGTTTTTT
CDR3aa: CASSNTPGVLSTGELFF

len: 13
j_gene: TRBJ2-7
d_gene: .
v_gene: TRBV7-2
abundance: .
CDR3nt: TGTGCCAGCAGCTGGGGCGGGACCCCCGAGCAGTACTTC
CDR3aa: CASSWGGTPEQYF

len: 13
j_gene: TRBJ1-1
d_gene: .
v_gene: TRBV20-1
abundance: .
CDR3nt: TGCAGTGCCTCGGACGGCCGGGGCACTGAAGCTTTCTTT
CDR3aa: CSASDGRGTEAFF

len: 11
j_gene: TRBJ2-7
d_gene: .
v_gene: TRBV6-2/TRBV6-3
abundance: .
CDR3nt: TGTGCCGTTGGGGCCTCCTACGAGCAGTACTTC
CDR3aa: CAVGASYEQYF

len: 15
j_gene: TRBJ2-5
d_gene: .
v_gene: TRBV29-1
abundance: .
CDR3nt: TGCAGCGTTGAAGTGGAGGCGGGCACGCAAGAGACCCAGTACTTC
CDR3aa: CSVEVEAGTQETQYF

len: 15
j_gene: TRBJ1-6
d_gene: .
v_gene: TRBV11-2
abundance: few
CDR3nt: TGTGCCAGCAGCGCCGACAGGAGCTCCCATTCACCCCTCCACTTT
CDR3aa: CASSADRSSHSPLHF

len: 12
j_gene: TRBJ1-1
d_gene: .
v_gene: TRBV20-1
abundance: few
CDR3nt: TGCAGTGCCCCGGGGGGTGGAACTGAAGCTTTCTTT
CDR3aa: CSAPGGGTEAFF

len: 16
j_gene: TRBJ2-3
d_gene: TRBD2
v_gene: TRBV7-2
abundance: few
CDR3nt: TGTGCCAGCAGCTCCGGGGGGACTAGCGGGAGTCGAACGCAGTATTTT
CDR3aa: CASSSGGTSGSRTQYF

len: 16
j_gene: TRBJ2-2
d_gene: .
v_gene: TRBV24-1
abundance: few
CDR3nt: TGTGCCACCAGTGACCCAGTGGCAGGGGACACCGGGGAGCTGTTTTTT
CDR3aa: CATSDPVAGDTGELFF

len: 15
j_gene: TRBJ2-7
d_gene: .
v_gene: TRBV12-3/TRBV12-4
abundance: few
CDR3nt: TGTGCCAGCAGTTTAGCCGGGGGAATCTCCTACGAGCAGTACTTC
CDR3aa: CASSLAGGISYEQYF

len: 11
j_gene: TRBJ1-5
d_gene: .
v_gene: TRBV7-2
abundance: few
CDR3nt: TGTGCCAGCGGACTAAATCAGCCCCAGCATTTT
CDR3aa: CASGLNQPQHF

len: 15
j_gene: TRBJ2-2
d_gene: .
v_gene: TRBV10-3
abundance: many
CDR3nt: TGTGCCATCAGTGACAACGGAATGAACACCGGGGAGCTGTTTTTT
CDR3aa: CAISDNGMNTGELFF

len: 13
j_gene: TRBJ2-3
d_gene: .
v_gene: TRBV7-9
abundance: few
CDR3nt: TGTGCCAGCAGCCAGACGACCGGAGGGACGCAGTATTTT
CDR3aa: CASSQTTGGTQYF

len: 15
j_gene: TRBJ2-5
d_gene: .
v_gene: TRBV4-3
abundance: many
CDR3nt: TGCGCCAGCAGCTCTACAGCCAACGGACAAGAGACCCAGTACTTC
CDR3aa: CASSSTANGQETQYF

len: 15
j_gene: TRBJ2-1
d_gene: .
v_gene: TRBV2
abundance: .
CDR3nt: TGTGCCAGCAGTGAAGTACGCTCGGTGGGTAGGGAGCAGTTCTTC
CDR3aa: CASSEVRSVGREQFF

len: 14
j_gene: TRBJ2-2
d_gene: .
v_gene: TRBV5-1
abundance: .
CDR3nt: TGCGCCAGCAGCTTGGAAGTAATCCCCGGGGAGCTGTTTTTT
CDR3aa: CASSLEVIPGELFF

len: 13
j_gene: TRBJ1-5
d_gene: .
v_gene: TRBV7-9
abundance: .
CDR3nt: TGTGCCAGCAGCTTAAATGCGGATCAGCCCCAGCATTTT
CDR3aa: CASSLNADQPQHF

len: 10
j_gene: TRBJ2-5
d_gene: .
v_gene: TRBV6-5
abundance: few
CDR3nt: TGTGCCAGCAGCTACGACCCCCAGTACTTC
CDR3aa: CASSYDPQYF

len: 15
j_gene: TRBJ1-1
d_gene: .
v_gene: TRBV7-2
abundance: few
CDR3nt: TGTGCCAGCAGCTTAAGGCCGAATCTGAACACTGAAGCTTTCTTT
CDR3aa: CASSLRPNLNTEAFF

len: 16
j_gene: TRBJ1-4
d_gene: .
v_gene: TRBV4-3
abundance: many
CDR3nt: TGCGCCAGCGGAGACAGACATACAGGGACTAATGAAAAACTGTTTTTT
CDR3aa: CASGDRHTGTNEKLFF

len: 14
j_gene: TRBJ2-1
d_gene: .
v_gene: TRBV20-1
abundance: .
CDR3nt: TGCAGTGCTACGGTCGGGTTGACCTACAATGAGCAGTTCTTC
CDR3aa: CSATVGLTYNEQFF

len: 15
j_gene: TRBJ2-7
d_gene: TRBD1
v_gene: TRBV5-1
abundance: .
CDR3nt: TGCGCCAGCAGCTTGTATTCCGGGACAGGGGGCGAGCAGTACTTC
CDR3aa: CASSLYSGTGGEQYF

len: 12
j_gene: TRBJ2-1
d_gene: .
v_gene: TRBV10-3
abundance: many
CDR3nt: TGTGCCATCAGTGATAGTTTCGATGAGCAGTTCTTC
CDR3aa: CAISDSFDEQFF

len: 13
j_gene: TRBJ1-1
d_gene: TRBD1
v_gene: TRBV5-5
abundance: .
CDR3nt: TGTGCCAGCAGATGGGACAGGAACTCTGAAGCTTTCTTT
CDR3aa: CASRWDRNSEAFF

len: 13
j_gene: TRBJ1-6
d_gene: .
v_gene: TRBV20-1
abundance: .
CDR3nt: TGCAGTGCTAGTTTAGGGGTCCATTCACCCCTCCACTTT
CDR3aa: CSASLGVHSPLHF

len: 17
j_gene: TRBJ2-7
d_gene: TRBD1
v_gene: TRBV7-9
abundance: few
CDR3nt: TGTGCCAGCAGCCTAGCAGGTAGGACAGGGAACTTCGGCGAGCAGTACTTC
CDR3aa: CASSLAGRTGNFGEQYF

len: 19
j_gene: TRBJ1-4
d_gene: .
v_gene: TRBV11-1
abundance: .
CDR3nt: TGTGCCAGCAGCCGCCAAGGTATAACAGTACCCACAGAATTAGAAAAACTGTTTTTT
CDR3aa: CASSRQGITVPTELEKLFF

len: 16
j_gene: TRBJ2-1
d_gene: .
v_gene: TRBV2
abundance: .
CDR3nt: TGTGCCAGCAGTGAAGCCGAGACACGGGTGAGCTGGGAGCAGTTCTTC
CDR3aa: CASSEAETRVSWEQFF

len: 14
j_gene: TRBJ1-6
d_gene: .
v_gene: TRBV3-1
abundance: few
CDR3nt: TGTGCCAGCAGCCAAGTTCAAGAATATTCACCCCTCCACTTT
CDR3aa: CASSQVQEYSPLHF

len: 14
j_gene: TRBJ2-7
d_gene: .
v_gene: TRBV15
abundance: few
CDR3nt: TGTGCCACCAGCAGAGATCAGTACTCCTACGAGCAGTACTTC
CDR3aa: CATSRDQYSYEQYF

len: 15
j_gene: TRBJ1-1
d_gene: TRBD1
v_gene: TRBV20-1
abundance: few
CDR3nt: TGCAGTGCTAGAGAAAGGACAGGGGTGAGCACTGAAGCTTTCTTT
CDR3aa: CSARERTGVSTEAFF

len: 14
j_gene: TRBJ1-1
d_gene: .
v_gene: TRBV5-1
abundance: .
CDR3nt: TGCGCCAGCAGCTTGGGAGCCCAATCCTTTGAAGCTTTCTTT
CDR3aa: CASSLGAQSFEAFF

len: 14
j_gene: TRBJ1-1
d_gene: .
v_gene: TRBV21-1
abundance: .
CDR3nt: TGTGCCAGCAGCAAATGGTGGCCGAACACTGAAGCTTTCTTT
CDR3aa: CASSKWWPNTEAFF

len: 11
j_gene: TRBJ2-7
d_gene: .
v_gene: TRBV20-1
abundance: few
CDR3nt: TGCAGTGCTAGACCCCACTACGAGCAGTACTTC
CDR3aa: CSARPHYEQYF

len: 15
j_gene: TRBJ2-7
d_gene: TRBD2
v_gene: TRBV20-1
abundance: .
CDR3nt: TGCAGTGCCACTCTCCTAGCGGGAGGTTCTGGCGAGCAGTACTTC
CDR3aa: CSATLLAGGSGEQYF

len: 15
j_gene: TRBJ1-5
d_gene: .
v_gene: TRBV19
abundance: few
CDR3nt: TGTGCCAGTAGTATAGCTGGGGGTAGCAATCAGCCCCAGCATTTT
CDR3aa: CASSIAGGSNQPQHF

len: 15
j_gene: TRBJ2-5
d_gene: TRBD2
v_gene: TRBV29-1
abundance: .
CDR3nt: TGCAGCGTTGAGAGTCTAGCGGGGTTCCAAGAGACCCAGTACTTC
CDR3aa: CSVESLAGFQETQYF

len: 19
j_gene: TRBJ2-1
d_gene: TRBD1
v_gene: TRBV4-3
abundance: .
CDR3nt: TGCGCCAGCAGCCAAGATCTGGGGACCGGGACAGGGGCCTACAATGAGCAGTTCTTC
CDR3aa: CASSQDLGTGTGAYNEQFF

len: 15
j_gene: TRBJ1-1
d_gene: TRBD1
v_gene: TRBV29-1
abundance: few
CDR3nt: TGCAGCGTTGAATCCCACACTAGGGGGCGGACTGAAGCTTTCTTT
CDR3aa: CSVESHTRGRTEAFF

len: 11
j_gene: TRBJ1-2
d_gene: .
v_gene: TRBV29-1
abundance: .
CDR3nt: TGCAGCGCTAAGGGGGGCTATGGCTACACCTTC
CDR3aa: CSAKGGYGYTF

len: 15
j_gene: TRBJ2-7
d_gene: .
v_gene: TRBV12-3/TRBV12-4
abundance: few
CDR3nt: TGTGCCAGCAGAAGTGTACATCTGACAGAGTACGAGCAGTACTTC
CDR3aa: CASRSVHLTEYEQYF

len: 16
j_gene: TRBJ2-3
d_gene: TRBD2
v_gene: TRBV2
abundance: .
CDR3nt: TGTGCCAGCAGGGGTCGGACTAGACACGGCACAGATACGCAGTATTTT
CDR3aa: CASRGRTRHGTDTQYF

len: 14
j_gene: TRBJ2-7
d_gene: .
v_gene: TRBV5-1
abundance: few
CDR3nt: TGCGCCAGCAGCTTTGGACGGACGCTCTACGAGCAGTACTTC
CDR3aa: CASSFGRTLYEQYF